The clone carrying this T cell receptor (beta chain) came up once. The germline CDR1 and CDR2 sequences are LNHDA and SQIVND (reference sequence). V was pared by 7 bases and J by 0 bases, with 13 bases between. This CDR3 spans 15 amino acids. This entry belongs to a study of blood T cell repertoires in COVID-19. Across the whole study: There were acute and convalescent COVID-19 samples, and they came from the United States, Italy and Spain.

Sequencing was performed with immunoSEQ multiplex PCR; in TCRdb, only in-frame clones are kept and a portion is missing. The sample has about 110,000 clones, 85% to 90% seen once. This sequence was found in a human donor in a cohort sampled during active COVID-19. What was sequenced was peripheral blood. This chain joins TRBV19 and TRBJ2-1, with D unclear. The CDR3 is CASTPRVSSYNEQFF. DNA of the CDR3: TGTGCCAGTACCCCTCGGGTGAGCTCCTACAATGAGCAGTTCTTC.